Described below is a single T cell receptor (beta chain) sequence and its context. What it binds is not known. Trimming stripped 7 bases from V and 4 bases from J, with 15 bases between. The CDR3 has 14 residues. CDR1 is SNHLY and CDR2 is FYNNEI in the germline V gene. These data are taken from a study of OX40 agonist ivuxolimab in advanced cancers. Study context: Patients received intravenous ivuxolimab every 2 weeks at 0.01 to 10 mg/kg.

Study results and limitations: The CD4+ and CD8+ T cells in the blood had expanded clonally by week 6 at 0.1 to 3.0 mg/kg. More expanded clones were found, on average, in CD8+ than in CD4+ T cells.

Sequencing was performed with immunoSEQ multiplex PCR; in TCRdb, only in-frame clones are kept and a portion is missing. The table shows 60,000 or so clones, with under 90% occurring only once. This clonotype originated in an adult with an advanced solid tumor such as melanoma, head and neck, liver or kidney cancer. Sequences were derived from CD4+ or CD8+ T cells sorted from blood, sampled in a trial of the OX40 agonist ivuxolimab. This chain links TRBV2 with TRBJ2-3, with D perhaps matching TRBD1 (5 bases). CDR3 in amino acids: CASKGTTESDTQYF. The CDR3 DNA is TGTGCCAGCAAGGGTACGACAGAATCAGATACGCAGTATTTT.